These T cell receptor beta chains were read from a single sample in a study of glioma-infiltrating T cells. TCRdb independently ran MiXCR on the multiplex PCR reads; one entry per CDR3 protein. This table holds tens of thousands of distinct CDR3 sequences, 35% to 45% found once. The sequencing input was glioma tissue, nonneoplastic brain tissue, or PBMCs (not recorded which). These receptor sequences come from a human donor with low-grade glioma or glioblastoma, undergoing nonglioma brain surgery, or in good health (not recorded which). Both conserved end residues are part of each CDR3. Fields, in order: clone size, V gene, D gene, J gene, CDR3 DNA, CDR3 protein. The D gene is left open where the match is weak. Where a row states a size, it is once, few, many or the class of an expanded clone; other rows omit it.

.	TRBV6-2/TRBV6-3	.	TRBJ2-1	TGTGCCAGCAGTTACATGGGGGACAATGAGTATTTCTTC	CASSYMGDNEYFF
.	TRBV14	.	TRBJ1-6	TGTGCCAGCAGCCAAGTCACAAGGGACTCACCCCTCCACTTT	CASSQVTRDSPLHF
many	TRBV24-1	TRBD1	TRBJ2-1	TGTGCCACCAGTGGGGCAGGGGGCTCCTACAATGAGCAGTTCTTC	CATSGAGGSYNEQFF
many	TRBV27	.	TRBJ2-7	TGTGCCAGCAGTTTATCGGGGAGAAACGAGCAGTACTTC	CASSLSGRNEQYF
.	TRBV20-1	.	TRBJ1-2	TGCAGCGCTAGTCTCGAGGCGGTACAGGACTTGGCTTATGGCTACACCTTC	CSASLEAVQDLAYGYTF
many	TRBV6-1	.	TRBJ2-2	TGTGCCAGCAGGCTAGACGCGAACACCGGGGAGCTGTTTTTT	CASRLDANTGELFF
.	TRBV2	.	TRBJ1-1	TGTGCCAGCAGTGAAGCGCCTTTACCGGGAACAAGGGTTGAAGCTTTCTTT	CASSEAPLPGTRVEAFF
.	TRBV27	TRBD2	TRBJ2-2	TGTGCCACCGCGCGGGAGGGCCCCTTTGGGGAGCTGTCTTTT	CATAREGPFGELSF
.	TRBV12-3/TRBV12-4	TRBD2	TRBJ2-7	TGTGCCAGCGGACTAGCGGTCTACAACGAGCAGTACTTC	CASGLAVYNEQYF
.	TRBV24-1	.	TRBJ2-1	TGTGCCACCAATGATCCACCGAGTGAGCAGTTCTTC	CATNDPPSEQFF
many	TRBV9	TRBD1	TRBJ1-5	TGTGCCAGCGGGAGCCGGGACAGGTTGGGCAATCAGCCCCAGCATTTT	CASGSRDRLGNQPQHF
.	TRBV7-3	.	TRBJ2-5	TGTGCCAGCAGCCCTACCGGCGGGGCCGGTGGGACCCAGTACTTC	CASSPTGGAGGTQYF
.	TRBV7-3	.	TRBJ2-6	TGTGCCAGCAGCCCCTACCCCAGGACCTCTGGGGCCAACGTCCTGACTTTC	CASSPYPRTSGANVLTF
many	TRBV10-3	TRBD1	TRBJ2-1	TGTGCCATCAGTGACACGACAGGGAGCTCCTACAATGAGCAGTTCTTC	CAISDTTGSSYNEQFF
.	TRBV10-3	TRBD1	TRBJ1-5	TGTGCCATCAGTGATTTCAGGGGGATAGGGGGCAAGGGGACTCAGCCCAAGCATTTT	CAISDFRGIGGKGTQPKHF
many	TRBV7-7	TRBD1	TRBJ1-1	TGTGCCAGCAGCAGGGACAGGAACACTGAAGCTTTCTTT	CASSRDRNTEAFF
many	TRBV27	.	TRBJ1-4	TGTGCCAGCAGTTTCAGGGAGCGGGAAAAACTGTTTTTT	CASSFREREKLFF
.	TRBV6-2/TRBV6-3	TRBD2	TRBJ2-7	TGTGCCAGCAGTTTCGCTAGCGGGGGGGCGGACGAGCAGTACTTC	CASSFASGGADEQYF
many	TRBV6-6	TRBD1	TRBJ1-1	TGTGCCAGCAGTTACCAATGGACAGGGCAAGCTTTCTTT	CASSYQWTGQAFF
.	TRBV6-1	TRBD1	TRBJ1-1	TGTGCCAGCAGACTAGGGGTTGGAGGGGGCGCGACTGAAGCTTTCTTT	CASRLGVGGGATEAFF
many	TRBV7-3	.	TRBJ2-6	TGTGCCAGCAGCTTAACTCCGGGGCTTGGGGCCAACGTCCTGACTTTC	CASSLTPGLGANVLTF
many	TRBV19	TRBD2	TRBJ2-7	TGTGCCAGTAGTAAGGCGAAGCGGGGCTACGAGCAGTACTTC	CASSKAKRGYEQYF
.	TRBV6-1	.	TRBJ1-1	TGTGCCATTCCGGACAATTCCGACTCTGAAGCTTTCTTT	CAIPDNSDSEAFF
many	TRBV6-6	TRBD1	TRBJ2-1	TGTGCCAGCAGTTACGACAGGGGGTCTGACAATGAGCAGTTCTTC	CASSYDRGSDNEQFF
once	TRBV28	.	TRBJ2-7	TGTGCCGGCAGTCAAACAGGGAAACCCCCCTACGAGCAGTACTTC	CAGSQTGKPPYEQYF
many	TRBV7-3	TRBD2	TRBJ2-1	TGTGCCAGCAGCTTCCTTGGACTAGCGGGAGTAGCCGACAATGAGCAGTTCTTC	CASSFLGLAGVADNEQFF
many	TRBV19	.	TRBJ1-1	TGTGCCAGTTCAACGGGGCCCGGGGGGGTTACTGAAGCTTTCTTT	CASSTGPGGVTEAFF
.	TRBV12-3/TRBV12-4	.	TRBJ2-2	TGTGCCAGCAGTTTAGCTAGCGGAAACACCGGGGAGCTGTTTTTT	CASSLASGNTGELFF
many	TRBV5-1	TRBD1	TRBJ1-1	TGCGCCAGCAGCTTGGTCCAGGGGGCGACTGAAGCTTTCTTT	CASSLVQGATEAFF
many	TRBV4-3	.	TRBJ2-5	TGCGCCAGCAGCCAAGAAACGACGGTTCAAGAGACCCAGTACTTC	CASSQETTVQETQYF
many	TRBV5-1	.	TRBJ2-3	TGCGCCAGCAGCATTGGACAGGGAGGGTCAGATACGCAGTATTTT	CASSIGQGGSDTQYF
many	TRBV6-2/TRBV6-3	TRBD2	TRBJ2-5	TGTGCCAGCAGTTACCCCGGGACTAGCGGGAGCCCGCAAGAGACCCAGTACTTC	CASSYPGTSGSPQETQYF
.	TRBV6-1	.	TRBJ2-1	TGTGCCAGCAGCATCAGCAACAATGAGCAGTTCTTC	CASSISNNEQFF
.	TRBV20-1	TRBD2	TRBJ2-3	TGCAGTGCTAGAGATCAATGGGCAGCGGGAGAACCCACAGATACGAGGTATTTT	CSARDQWAAGEPTDTRYF
many	TRBV6-1	.	TRBJ1-3	TGTGCCAGCGGGACGGGGAATTCTGGAAACACCATATATTTT	CASGTGNSGNTIYF
many	TRBV6-1	TRBD1	TRBJ1-5	TGTGCCAGCAGGACAGGGGGGCTTCAGCCCCAGCATTTT	CASRTGGLQPQHF
.	TRBV20-1	TRBD2	TRBJ2-5	TGCAGTGCTAGCGGGGGGGATTACAATGAGACCAAGTACTTC	CSASGGDYNETKYF
many	TRBV28	.	TRBJ2-7	TGTGCCAGCAGTTTGGCAGGGGATTTGCTCGAGCAGTACTTC	CASSLAGDLLEQYF
many	TRBV7-9	.	TRBJ2-1	TGTGCCAGCAGCCGGGACGGCTCCTACAATGAGCAGTTCTTC	CASSRDGSYNEQFF
.	TRBV20-1	.	TRBJ2-3	TGCGGTGCTAGAGACGACATCACGGATACGCAGTATTTT	CGARDDITDTQYF
many	TRBV6-2/TRBV6-3	TRBD2	TRBJ2-7	TGTGCCAGCAGTTGGACTAGCGGGTTCTACGAGCAGTACTTC	CASSWTSGFYEQYF
once	TRBV5-5	.	TRBJ1-5	TGTGCCAGGAGCTTCTGGAATCAGCCCCAGCATTTT	CARSFWNQPQHF
.	TRBV4-2	.	TRBJ1-5	TGTGCCAGCAGCCAAGGGGAGGTAGCGGCAAGGGGAGAGACCCAGCATTTT	CASSQGEVAARGETQHF
.	TRBV6-5	TRBD2	TRBJ2-1	TGTGCCAGCAGTTACTCCGGACTAGCGAGGAGCTCCTATGAGCAGTTCTTC	CASSYSGLARSSYEQFF
.	TRBV4-1	TRBD1	TRBJ1-2	TGCGCCAGCACCGGGACAGGAGGAAACTATGGCTACACCTTC	CASTGTGGNYGYTF
.	TRBV4-1	TRBD1	TRBJ2-1	TGCGCCAGCAGCCTAAACCGGGACAGGGTAGGCAATGAGCAGTTCTTC	CASSLNRDRVGNEQFF
many	TRBV14	.	TRBJ1-1	TGTGCCAGCAGCCAAGTCAGAAACACTGAAGCTTTCTTT	CASSQVRNTEAFF
.	TRBV6-2/TRBV6-3	TRBD1	TRBJ2-3	TGTGCCAGCAGTTACCCCCTCGACAGGGGGCCCACATATACGCAGTGTTTT	CASSYPLDRGPTYTQCF
many	TRBV28	TRBD2	TRBJ2-1	TGTGCCAGCCGACAGCGGGGGGCCTACAATGAGCAGTTCTTC	CASRQRGAYNEQFF
many	TRBV2	TRBD1	TRBJ1-1	TGTGCCAGCAGGACAGGGGAACGCACTGAAGCTTTCTTT	CASRTGERTEAFF
many	TRBV18	.	TRBJ2-1	TGTGCCAGCTCACCTTCAGCGGAATCCTACAATGAGCAGTTCTTC	CASSPSAESYNEQFF
.	TRBV9	.	TRBJ2-6	TGTGCCAGCAGCGTAAATAGCAGGGGCGCTGGGGCCAACGTCCTGACTTTC	CASSVNSRGAGANVLTF
.	TRBV4-2	TRBD2	TRBJ2-7	TGTGCCAGCAGACGTACTAGCGATAGCTCTTACGGGCAGTACTTC	CASRRTSDSSYGQYF